These 4 T cell receptor beta chains share one sample of origin, sequenced in a study of cytomegalovirus exposure and HLA in healthy donors. The PCR employed 60 Vbeta primers together with 13 Jbeta primers. The assay was immunoSEQ multiplex PCR, and TCRdb's table has in-frame clones only and misses some. The sample shows about 200,000 clones, around 86% of them seen only once. The sample was PBMCs. The source of these receptors is a woman between 45 and 65 years old in good health and CMV-seropositive.

The rearrangement joins TRBV15 to TRBJ2-2; D is possibly TRBD2 (5 bases). CDR3 length: 12 residues. Germline assignment: CDR1 LNHNV and CDR2 YYDKDF (reference sequence). The V and J ends lost 3 bases and 6 bases respectively, with 5 bases between them. The CDR3 loop is CATSRRAGELFF. CDR3 sequence (DNA): TGTGCCACCAGCAGGAGGGCCGGGGAGCTGTTTTTT.

This chain uses TRBV5-6 with TRBJ1-2, with 9 bases lining up with TRBD1. Trimming took 6 bases from V and 6 from J; bases not matched to a gene: 12. CDR1 and CDR2 (germline): SGHDT, YYEEEE. This CDR3 region has 15 residues. Here the CDR3 DNA reads TGTGCCAGCACCCTAACAGGGGGCGTAAGAAATGGCTACACCTTC. Its translation: CASTLTGGVRNGYTF.

The chain joins TRBV2 to TRBJ2-7; D remains unclear. There are 14 residues in the CDR3. V lost 6 bases to trimming and J lost 5 bases, with 17 bases between them. Per the germline V gene, CDR1 is SNHLY and CDR2 is FYNNEI. Here the CDR3 reads CASSLLIPADEQYF. CDR3 coding DNA: TGTGCCAGCAGCCTACTGATTCCTGCCGACGAGCAGTACTTC.

The V gene is TRBV6-4, the J gene TRBJ1-2; D is undetermined. The CDR3 runs to 14 residues. The V end lost 0 bases, the J end lost 4 bases, and 9 bases lay between the germline ends. Germline V gives CDR1 MRHNA, CDR2 SNTAGT. CDR3 nucleotides: TGTGCCAGCAGTGACTCAGAGCCACCCTATGGCTACACCTTC. As protein: CASSDSEPPYGYTF.